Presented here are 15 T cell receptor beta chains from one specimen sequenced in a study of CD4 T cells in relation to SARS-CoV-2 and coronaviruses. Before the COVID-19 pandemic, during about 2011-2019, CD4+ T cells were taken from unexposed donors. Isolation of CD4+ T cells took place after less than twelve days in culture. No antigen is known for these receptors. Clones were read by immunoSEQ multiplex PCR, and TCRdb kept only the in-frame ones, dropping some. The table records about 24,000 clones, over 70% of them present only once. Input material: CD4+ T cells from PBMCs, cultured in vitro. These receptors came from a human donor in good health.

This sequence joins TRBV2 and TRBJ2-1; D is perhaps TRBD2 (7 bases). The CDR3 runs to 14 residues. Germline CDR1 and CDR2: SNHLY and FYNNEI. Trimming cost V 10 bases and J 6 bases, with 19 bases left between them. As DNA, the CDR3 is TGTGCCACACGGGGGGCGGTGGTTTCCAATGAGCAGTTCTTC. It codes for CATRGAVVSNEQFF.

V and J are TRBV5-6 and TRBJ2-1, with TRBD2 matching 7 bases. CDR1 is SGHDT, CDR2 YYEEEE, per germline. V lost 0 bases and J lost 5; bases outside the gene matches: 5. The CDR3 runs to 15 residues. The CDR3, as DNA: TGTGCCAGCAGCTTGGGGGTAGCGGGCCACAATGAGCAGTTCTTC. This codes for CASSLGVAGHNEQFF.

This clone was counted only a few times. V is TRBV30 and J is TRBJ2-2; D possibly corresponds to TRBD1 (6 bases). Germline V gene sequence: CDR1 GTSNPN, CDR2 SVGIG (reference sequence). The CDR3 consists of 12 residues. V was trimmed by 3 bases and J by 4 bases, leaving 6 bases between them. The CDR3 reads CAWRGATGELFF. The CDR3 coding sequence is TGTGCCTGGAGGGGGGCCACCGGGGAGCTGTTTTTT.

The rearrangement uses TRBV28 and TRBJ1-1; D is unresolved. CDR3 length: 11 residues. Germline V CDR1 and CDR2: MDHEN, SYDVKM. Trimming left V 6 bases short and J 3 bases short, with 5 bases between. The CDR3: CASSLHTEAFF. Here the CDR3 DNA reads TGTGCCAGCAGCCTCCACACTGAAGCTTTCTTT.

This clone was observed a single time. CDR3 sequence (DNA): TGCGCCAGCAGCTTGGCCGTTAGCAGCTCCTACAATGAGCAGTTCTTC. As protein: CASSLAVSSSYNEQFF. The chain carries TRBV5-1 and TRBJ2-1; D gene unclear. In germline, CDR1 is SGHRS, CDR2 YFSETQ. The CDR3 covers 16 residues. V was pared by 0 bases and J by 0 bases, with 10 bases between.

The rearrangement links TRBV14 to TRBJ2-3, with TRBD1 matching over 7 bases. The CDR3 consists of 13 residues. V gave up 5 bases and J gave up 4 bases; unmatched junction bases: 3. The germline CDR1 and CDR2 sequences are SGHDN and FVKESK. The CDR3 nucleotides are TGTGCCAGCAGCGATACAGGGGCAGATACGCAGTATTTT. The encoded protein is CASSDTGADTQYF.

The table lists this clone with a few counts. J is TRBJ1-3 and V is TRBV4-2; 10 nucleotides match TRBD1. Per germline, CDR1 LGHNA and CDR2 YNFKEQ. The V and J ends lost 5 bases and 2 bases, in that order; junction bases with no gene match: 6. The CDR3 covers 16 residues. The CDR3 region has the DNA TGTGCCAGCAGCACGCGACAGGGGGCGACTGGAAACACCATATATTTT. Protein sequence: CASSTRQGATGNTIYF.

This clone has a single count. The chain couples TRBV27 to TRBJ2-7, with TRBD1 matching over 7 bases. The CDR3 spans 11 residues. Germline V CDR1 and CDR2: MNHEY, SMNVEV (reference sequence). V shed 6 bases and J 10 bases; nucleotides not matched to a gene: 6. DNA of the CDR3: TGTGCCAGCAGACTAAGACAGGGACAGTACTTC. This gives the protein CASRLRQGQYF.

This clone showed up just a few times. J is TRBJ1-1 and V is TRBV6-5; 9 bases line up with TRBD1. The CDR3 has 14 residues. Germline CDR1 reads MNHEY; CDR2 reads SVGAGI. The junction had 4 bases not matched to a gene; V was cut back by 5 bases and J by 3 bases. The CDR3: CASSPGQGYTEAFF. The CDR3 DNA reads TGTGCCAGCAGTCCGGGACAGGGATACACTGAAGCTTTCTTT.

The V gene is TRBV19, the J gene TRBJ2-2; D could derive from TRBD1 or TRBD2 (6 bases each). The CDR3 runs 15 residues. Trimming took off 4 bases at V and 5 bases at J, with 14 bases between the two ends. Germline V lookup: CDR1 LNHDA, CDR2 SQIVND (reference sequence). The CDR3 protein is CASSTLGGGTGELFF. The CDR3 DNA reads TGTGCCAGTAGTACCCTGGGGGGCGGAACCGGGGAGCTGTTTTTT.

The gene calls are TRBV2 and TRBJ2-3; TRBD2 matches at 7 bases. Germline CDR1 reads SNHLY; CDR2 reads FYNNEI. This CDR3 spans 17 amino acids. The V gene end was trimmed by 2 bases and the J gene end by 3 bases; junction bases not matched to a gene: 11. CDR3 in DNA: TGTGCCAGCAGTGAATTTGGGGGGAGGGCCAGAACAGATACGCAGTATTTT. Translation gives CASSEFGGRARTDTQYF.

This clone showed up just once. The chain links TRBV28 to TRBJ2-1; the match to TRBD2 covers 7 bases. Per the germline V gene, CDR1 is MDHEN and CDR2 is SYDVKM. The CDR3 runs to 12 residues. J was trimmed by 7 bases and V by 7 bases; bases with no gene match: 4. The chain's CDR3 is CASITSENEQFF. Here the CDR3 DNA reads TGTGCCAGCATAACTAGCGAAAATGAGCAGTTCTTC.

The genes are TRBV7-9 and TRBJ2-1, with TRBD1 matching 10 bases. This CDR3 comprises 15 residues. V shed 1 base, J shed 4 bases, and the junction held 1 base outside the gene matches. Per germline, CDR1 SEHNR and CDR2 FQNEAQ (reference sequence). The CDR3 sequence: CASSLGQGAYNEQFF. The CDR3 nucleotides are TGTGCCAGCAGCTTAGGACAGGGGGCTTACAATGAGCAGTTCTTC.

In DNA, the CDR3 is TGTGCCAGCAGCGTAGTCGGGTCTGCGGGGGCACCCCTCCACTTT. Amino acids: CASSVVGSAGAPLHF. V usage is TRBV9 and J usage is TRBJ1-6, with D perhaps matching TRBD1 (5 bases). Trimming took 0 bases from V and 11 from J, leaving 15 bases between them. The CDR3 covers 15 residues. Germline CDR1 reads SGDLS; CDR2 reads YYNGEE.

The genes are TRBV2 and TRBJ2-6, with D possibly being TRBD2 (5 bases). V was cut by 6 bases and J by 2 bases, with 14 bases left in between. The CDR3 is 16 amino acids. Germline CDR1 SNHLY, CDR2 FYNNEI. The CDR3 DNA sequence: TGTGCCAGCAGAAGGACCGAGACTACTGGGGCCAACGTCCTGACTTTC. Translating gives CASRRTETTGANVLTF.